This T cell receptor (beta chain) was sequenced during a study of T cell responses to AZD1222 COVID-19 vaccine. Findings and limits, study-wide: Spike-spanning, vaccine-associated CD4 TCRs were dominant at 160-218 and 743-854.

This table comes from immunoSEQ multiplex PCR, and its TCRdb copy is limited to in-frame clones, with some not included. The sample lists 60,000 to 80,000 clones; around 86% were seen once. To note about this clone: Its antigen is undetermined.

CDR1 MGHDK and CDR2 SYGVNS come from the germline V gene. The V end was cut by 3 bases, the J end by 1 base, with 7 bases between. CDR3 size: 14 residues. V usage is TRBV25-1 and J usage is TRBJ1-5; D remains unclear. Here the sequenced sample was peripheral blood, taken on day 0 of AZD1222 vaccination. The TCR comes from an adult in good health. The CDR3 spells CASSDGWSNQPQHF. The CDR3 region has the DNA TGTGCCAGCAGTGACGGGTGGAGCAATCAGCCCCAGCATTTT. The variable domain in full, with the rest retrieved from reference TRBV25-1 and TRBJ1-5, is EADIYQTPRYLVIGTGKKITLECSQTMGHDKMYWYQQDPGMELHLIHYSYGVNSTEKGDLSSESTVSRIRTEHFPLTLESARPSHTSQYLCASSDGWSNQPQHFGDGTRLSIL.